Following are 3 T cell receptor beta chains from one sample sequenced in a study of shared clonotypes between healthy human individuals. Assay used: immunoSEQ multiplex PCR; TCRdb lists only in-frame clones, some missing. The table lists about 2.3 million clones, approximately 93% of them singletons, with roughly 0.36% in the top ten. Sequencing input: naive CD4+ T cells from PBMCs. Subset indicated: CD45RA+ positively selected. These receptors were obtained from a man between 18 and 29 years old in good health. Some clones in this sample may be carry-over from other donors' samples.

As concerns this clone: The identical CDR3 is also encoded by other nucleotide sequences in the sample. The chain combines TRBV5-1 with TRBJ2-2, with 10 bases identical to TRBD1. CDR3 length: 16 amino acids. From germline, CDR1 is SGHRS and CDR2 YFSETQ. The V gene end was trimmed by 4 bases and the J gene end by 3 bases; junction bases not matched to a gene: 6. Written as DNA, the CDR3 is TGCGCCAGCAGCCCCCGACAGGGGGCGGACACCGGGGAGCTGTTTTTT. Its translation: CASSPRQGADTGELFF. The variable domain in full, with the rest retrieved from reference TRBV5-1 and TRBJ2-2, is KAGVTQTPRYLIKTRGQQVTLSCSPISGHRSVSWYQQTPGQGLQFLFEYFSETQRNKGNFPGRFSGRQFSNSRSEMNVSTLELGDSALYLCASSPRQGADTGELFFGEGSRLTVL.

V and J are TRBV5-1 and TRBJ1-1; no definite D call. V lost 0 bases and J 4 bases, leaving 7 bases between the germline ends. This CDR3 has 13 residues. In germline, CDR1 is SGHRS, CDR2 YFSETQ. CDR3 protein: CASSLDMVTEAFF. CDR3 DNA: TGCGCCAGCAGCTTGGACATGGTCACTGAAGCTTTCTTT.

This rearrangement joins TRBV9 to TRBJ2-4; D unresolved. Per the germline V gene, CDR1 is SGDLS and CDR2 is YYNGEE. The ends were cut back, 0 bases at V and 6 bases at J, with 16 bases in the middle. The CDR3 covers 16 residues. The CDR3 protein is CASSVGTVTGRNIQYF. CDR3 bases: TGTGCCAGCAGCGTAGGTACGGTGACTGGTAGAAACATTCAGTACTTC.